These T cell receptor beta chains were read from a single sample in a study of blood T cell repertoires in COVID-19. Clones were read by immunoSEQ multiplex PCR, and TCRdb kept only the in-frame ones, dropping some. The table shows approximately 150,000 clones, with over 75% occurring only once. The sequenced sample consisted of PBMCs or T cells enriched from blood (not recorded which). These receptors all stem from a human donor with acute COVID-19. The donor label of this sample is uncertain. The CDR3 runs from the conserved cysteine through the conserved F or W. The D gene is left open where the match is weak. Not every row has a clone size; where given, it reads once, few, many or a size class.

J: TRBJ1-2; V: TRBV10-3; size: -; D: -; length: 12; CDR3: CAISESEGGYTF; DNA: TGTGCCATCAGTGAGTCTGAGGGCGGCTACACCTTC
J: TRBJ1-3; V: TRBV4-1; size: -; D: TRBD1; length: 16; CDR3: CASSQDPWDRGNTIYF; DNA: TGCGCCAGCAGCCAAGATCCTTGGGACAGGGGAAACACCATATATTTT
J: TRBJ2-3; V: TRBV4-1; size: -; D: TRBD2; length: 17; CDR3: CASTRGLGRGGPDTQYF; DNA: TGCGCCAGCACCAGGGGCCTTGGGCGGGGGGGCCCAGATACGCAGTATTTT
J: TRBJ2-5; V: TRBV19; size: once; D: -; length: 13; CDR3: CASSRGDLGTQYF; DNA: TGTGCCAGTAGTAGGGGGGACTTAGGGACCCAGTACTTC
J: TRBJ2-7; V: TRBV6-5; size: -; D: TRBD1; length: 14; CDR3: CASSTQGVLYEQYF; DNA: TGTGCCAGCAGTACTCAGGGGGTTCTTTACGAGCAGTACTTC
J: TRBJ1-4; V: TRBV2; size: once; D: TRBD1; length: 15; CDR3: CASSSDRGRVEKLFF; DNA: TGTGCCAGCAGTAGTGACAGGGGGCGCGTTGAAAAACTGTTTTTT
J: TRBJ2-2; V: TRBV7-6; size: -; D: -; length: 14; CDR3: CASSLVQSPGELFF; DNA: TGTGCCAGCAGCTTAGTACAGAGTCCCGGGGAGCTGTTTTTT
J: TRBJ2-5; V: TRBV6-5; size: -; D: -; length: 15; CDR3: CASSSIREALKTQYF; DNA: TGTGCCAGCTCGAGCATCCGGGAAGCCCTAAAGACCCAGTACTTC
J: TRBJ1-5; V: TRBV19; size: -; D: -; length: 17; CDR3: CASSFPLADSSNQPQHF; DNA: TGTGCCAGTAGTTTCCCTCTCGCGGACAGTAGCAATCAGCCCCAGCATTTT
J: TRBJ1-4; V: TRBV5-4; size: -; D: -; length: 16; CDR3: CASSSFQGATNEKLFF; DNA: TGTGCCAGCAGCTCCTTCCAGGGTGCAACTAATGAAAAACTGTTTTTT
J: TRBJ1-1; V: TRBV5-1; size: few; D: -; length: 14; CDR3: CASSLGQAYTEAFF; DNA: TGCGCCAGCAGCTTGGGACAGGCGTACACTGAAGCTTTCTTT
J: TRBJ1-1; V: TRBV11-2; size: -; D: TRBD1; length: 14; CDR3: CASSSDGQGTEAFF; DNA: TGTGCCAGCAGCTCGGACGGACAGGGCACTGAAGCTTTCTTT
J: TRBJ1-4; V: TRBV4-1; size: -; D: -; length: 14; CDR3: CASSQGGLQEKLFF; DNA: TGCGCCAGCAGCCAAGGGGGGCTTCAGGAAAAACTGTTTTTT
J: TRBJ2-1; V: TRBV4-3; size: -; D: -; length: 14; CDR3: CASSQVGAISEQFF; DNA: TGCGCCAGCAGCCAAGTAGGAGCAATCAGTGAGCAGTTCTTC
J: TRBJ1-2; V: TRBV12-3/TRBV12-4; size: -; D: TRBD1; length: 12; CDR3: CASSLQGAGYTF; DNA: TGTGCCAGCAGTTTACAGGGGGCTGGCTACACCTTC
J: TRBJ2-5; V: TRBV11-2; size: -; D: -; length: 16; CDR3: CASSFSRGANLETQYF; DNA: TGTGCCAGCAGCTTCTCCCGCGGGGCTAATTTGGAGACCCAGTACTTC
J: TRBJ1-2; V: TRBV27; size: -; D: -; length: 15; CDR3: CASSSLGGAYYGYTF; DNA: TGTGCCAGCAGTTCCCTTGGGGGCGCCTACTATGGCTACACCTTC
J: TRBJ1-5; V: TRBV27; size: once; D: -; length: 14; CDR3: CASSLQGINQPQHF; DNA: TGTGCCAGCAGCCTACAGGGTATCAATCAGCCCCAGCATTTT
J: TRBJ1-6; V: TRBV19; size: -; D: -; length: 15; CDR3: CASSIMAAGESPLHF; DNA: TGTGCCAGTAGTATTATGGCGGCAGGGGAATCACCCCTCCACTTT
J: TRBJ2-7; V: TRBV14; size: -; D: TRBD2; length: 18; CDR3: CASSPIWASGEDSYEQYF; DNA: TGTGCCAGCAGCCCTATTTGGGCTAGCGGGGAGGACTCCTACGAGCAGTACTTC